The sequence of this TCR beta chain was determined in a study of blood T cells in healthy people across ages. Study conclusions and caveats: Long-lived donors exceeded aged donors in naive CD4+ cells and diversity.

Germline V gene data show CDR1 as SEHNR and CDR2 as FQNEAQ (reference sequence). Deletions cut 6 bases from V and 7 bases from J, with 19 bases between. The CDR3 sequence is 15 residues long. Donation came from healthy Caucasian individuals in Russia who were aged roughly 6 to 95. In each sample, at least 6 million PBMCs were isolated. It was with a sample-barcoded 5' primer and a J-beta primer mix that a second PCR of roughly 6 to 12 cycles was run. One entry per CDR3 protein results from TCRdb running MiXCR on the 5' RACE reads. The sample has around 1.7 million distinct CDR3 sequences, approximately 28% seen once. About this clonotype itself: The target antigen is unknown.

This sequence was found in a young woman in good health. The rearrangement links TRBV7-9 to TRBJ2-1, with D perhaps matching TRBD1 (6 bases). Sequences were obtained from blood. The CDR3 nucleotides read TGTGCCAGCAGTCAACAGGGCCCCAAGGGGAATGAGCAGTTCTTC. This sequence encodes CASSQQGPKGNEQFF.